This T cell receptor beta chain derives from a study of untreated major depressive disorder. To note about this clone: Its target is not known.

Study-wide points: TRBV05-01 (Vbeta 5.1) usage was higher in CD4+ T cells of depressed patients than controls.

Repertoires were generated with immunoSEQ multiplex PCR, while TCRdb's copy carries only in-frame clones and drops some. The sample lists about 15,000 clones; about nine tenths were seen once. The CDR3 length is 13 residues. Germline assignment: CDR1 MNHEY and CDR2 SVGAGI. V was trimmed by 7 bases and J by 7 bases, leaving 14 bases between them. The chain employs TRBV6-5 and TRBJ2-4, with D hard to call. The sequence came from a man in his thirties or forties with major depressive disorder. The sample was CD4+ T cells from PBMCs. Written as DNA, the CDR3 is TGTGCCAGCACCTCCAAAGGGTCCAACATTCAGTACTTC. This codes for CASTSKGSNIQYF.